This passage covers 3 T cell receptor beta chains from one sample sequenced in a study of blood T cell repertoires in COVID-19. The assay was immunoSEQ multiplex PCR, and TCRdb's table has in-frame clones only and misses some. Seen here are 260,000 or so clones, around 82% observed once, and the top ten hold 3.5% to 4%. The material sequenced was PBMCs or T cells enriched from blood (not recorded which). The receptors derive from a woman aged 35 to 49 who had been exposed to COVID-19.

Here the CDR3 DNA reads TGTGCCAGCAGCCCAGGACAGCTAACCGGGGAGCTGTTTTTT. Its translation: CASSPGQLTGELFF. The chain recombines TRBV7-2 with TRBJ2-2; maybe TRBD1 (6 bases). The CDR3 sequence is 14 residues long. Trimming removed 5 bases from V and 5 bases from J, with 12 bases in between. Germline values: CDR1 SGHTA, CDR2 FQGNSA.

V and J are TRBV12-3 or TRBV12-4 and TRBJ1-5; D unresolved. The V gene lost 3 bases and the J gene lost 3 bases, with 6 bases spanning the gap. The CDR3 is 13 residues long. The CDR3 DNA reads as TGTGCCAGCAGTTTGAACTTCAATCAGCCCCAGCATTTT. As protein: CASSLNFNQPQHF.

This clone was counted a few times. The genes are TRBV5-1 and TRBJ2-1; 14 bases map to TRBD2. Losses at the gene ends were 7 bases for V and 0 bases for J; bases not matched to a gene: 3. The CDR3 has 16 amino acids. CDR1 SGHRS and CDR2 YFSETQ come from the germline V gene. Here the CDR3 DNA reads TGCGCCAGCCGGACTAGCGGGGGGAGCTCCTACAATGAGCAGTTCTTC. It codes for CASRTSGGSSYNEQFF.